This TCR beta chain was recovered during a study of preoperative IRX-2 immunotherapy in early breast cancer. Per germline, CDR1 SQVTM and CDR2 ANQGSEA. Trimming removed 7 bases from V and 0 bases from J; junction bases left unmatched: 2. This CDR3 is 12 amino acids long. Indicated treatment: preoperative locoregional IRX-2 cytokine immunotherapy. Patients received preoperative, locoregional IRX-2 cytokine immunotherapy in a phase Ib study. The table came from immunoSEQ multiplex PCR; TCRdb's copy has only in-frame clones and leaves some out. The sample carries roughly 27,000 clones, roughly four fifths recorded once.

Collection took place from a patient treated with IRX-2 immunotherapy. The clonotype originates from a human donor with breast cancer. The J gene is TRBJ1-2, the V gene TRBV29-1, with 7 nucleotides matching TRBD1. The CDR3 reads CSAGTANYGYTF. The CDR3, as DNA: TGCAGCGCCGGGACAGCTAACTATGGCTACACCTTC.